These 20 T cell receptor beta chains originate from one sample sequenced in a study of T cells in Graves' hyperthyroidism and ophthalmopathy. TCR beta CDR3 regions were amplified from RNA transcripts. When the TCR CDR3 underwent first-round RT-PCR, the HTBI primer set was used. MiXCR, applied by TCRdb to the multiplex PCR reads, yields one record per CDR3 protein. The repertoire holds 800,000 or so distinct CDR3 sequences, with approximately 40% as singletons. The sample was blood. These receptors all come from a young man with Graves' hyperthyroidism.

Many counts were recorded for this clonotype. CDR3 sequence reads: CASSLGSGHYEAFF. The CDR3 DNA reads TGTGCCAGCAGCTTGGGTTCGGGACACTATGAAGCTTTCTTT. The chain employs TRBV7-8 and TRBJ1-1; a possible D gene is TRBD1 (6 bases). The ends were cut back, 3 bases at V and 7 bases at J, with 15 bases in the middle. CDR1 SGHVS and CDR2 FQNEAQ come from the germline V gene. The CDR3 runs 14 residues.

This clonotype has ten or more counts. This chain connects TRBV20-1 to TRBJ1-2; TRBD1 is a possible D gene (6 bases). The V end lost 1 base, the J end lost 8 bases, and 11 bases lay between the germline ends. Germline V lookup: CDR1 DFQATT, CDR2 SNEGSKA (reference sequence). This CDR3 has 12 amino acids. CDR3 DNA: TGCAGTGCTAGAGTGACAGGAAAAGGCTACACCTTC. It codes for CSARVTGKGYTF.

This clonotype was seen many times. The CDR3 is CASSGGNTIYF. CDR3 nucleotide sequence: TGTGCCAGCAGCGGGGGAAACACCATATATTTT. V is TRBV7-8 and J is TRBJ1-3, with D hard to call. Germline loops: CDR1 SGHVS, CDR2 FQNEAQ. The CDR3 has 11 residues. V was cut by 5 bases and J by 4 bases, with 3 bases left in between.

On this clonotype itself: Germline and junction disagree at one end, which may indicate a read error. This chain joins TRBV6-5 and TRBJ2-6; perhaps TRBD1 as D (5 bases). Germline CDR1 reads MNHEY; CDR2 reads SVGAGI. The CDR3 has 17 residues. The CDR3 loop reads CASSDSRSGTGANVLTF. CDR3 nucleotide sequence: TGTGCCAGCAGTGACTCGAGGTCAGGGACTGGGGCCAACGTCCTGACTTTC.

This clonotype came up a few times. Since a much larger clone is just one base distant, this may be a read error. DNA of the CDR3: TGTGCCAGCAGTGACGGGGAAGGAGGAAAACTGTTTTTT. Encoded protein: CASSDGEGGKLFF. This sequence joins TRBV2 and TRBJ1-4; D gene unclear. CDR1 is SNHLY, CDR2 FYNNEI, per germline. The CDR3 consists of 13 residues. Trimming removed 3 bases from V and 10 bases from J, with 12 bases in between.

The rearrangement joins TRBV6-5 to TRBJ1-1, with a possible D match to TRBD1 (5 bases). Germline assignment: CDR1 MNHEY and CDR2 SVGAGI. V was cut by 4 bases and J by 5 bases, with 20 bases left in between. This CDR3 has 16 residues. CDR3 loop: CASSLMGPPSGTEAFF. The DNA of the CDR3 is TGTGCCAGCAGTTTAATGGGACCCCCGTCGGGGACTGAAGCTTTCTTT.

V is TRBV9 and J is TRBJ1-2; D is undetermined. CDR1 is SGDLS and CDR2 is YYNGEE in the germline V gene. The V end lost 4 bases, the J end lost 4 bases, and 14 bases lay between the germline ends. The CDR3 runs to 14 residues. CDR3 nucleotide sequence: TGTGCCAGCAGCCCCAGCGGGGTTGGCTATGGCTACACCTTC. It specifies CASSPSGVGYGYTF.

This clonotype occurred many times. CDR3: CSVRSGGIANTEAFF. CDR3 in DNA: TGCAGCGTCCGGAGTGGGGGGATTGCCAACACTGAAGCTTTCTTT. This rearrangement joins TRBV29-1 to TRBJ1-1; tentatively, D is TRBD1 (5 bases). Germline lookup yields CDR1 SQVTM and CDR2 ANQGSEA. The CDR3 has 15 residues. The germline V and J ends were trimmed by 6 bases and 2 bases, with 19 bases remaining between them. Full variable domain (outside the CDR3, taken from reference TRBV29-1 and TRBJ1-1): SAVISQKPSRDICQRGTSLTIQCQVDSQVTMMFWYRQQPGQSLTLIATANQGSEATYESGFVIDKFPISRPNLTFSTLTVSNMSPEDSSIYLCSVRSGGIANTEAFFGQGTRLTVV.

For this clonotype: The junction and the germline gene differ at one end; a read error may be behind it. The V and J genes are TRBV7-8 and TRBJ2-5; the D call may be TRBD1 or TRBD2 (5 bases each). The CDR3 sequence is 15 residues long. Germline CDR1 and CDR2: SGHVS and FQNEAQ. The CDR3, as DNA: TGCGCCAGCAGCTGGGGGACGGATCCCCAAGAGACCCAGTACTTC. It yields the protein CASSWGTDPQETQYF.

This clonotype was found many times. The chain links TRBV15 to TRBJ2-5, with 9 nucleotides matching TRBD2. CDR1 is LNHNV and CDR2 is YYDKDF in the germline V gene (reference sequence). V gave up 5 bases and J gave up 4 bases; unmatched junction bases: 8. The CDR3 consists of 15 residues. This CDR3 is CATSPSGRTGETQYF. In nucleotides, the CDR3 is TGTGCCACCAGCCCCAGCGGGAGGACGGGAGAGACCCAGTACTTC.

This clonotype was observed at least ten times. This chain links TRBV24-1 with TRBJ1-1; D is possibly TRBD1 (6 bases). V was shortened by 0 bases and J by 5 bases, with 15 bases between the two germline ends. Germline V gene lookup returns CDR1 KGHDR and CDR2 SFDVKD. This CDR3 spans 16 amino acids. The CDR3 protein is CATSDLSHRVGTEAFF. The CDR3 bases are TGTGCCACCAGTGATTTGTCGCACAGGGTTGGGACTGAAGCTTTCTTT.

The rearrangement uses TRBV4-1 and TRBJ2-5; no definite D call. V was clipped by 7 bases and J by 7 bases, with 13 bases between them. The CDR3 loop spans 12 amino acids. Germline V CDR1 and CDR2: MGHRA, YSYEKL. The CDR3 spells CASKGPFGTQYF. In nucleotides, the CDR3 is TGCGCCAGCAAAGGCCCGTTCGGGACCCAGTACTTC.

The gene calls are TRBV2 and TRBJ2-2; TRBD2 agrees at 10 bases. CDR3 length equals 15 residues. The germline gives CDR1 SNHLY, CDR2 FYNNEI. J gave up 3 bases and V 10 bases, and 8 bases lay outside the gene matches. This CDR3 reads CATMETSGDTGELFF. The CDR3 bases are TGTGCCACCATGGAAACTAGCGGGGACACCGGGGAGCTGTTTTTT.

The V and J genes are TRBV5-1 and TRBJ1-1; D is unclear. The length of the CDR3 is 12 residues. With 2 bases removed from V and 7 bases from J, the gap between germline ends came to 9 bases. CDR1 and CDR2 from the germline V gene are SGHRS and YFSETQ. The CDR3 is CASSLATNEAFF. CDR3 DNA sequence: TGCGCCAGCAGCTTAGCCACCAATGAAGCTTTCTTT.

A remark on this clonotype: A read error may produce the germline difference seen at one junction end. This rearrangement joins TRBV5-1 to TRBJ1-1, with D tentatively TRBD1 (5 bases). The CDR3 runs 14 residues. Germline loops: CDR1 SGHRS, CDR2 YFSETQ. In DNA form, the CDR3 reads TGCGCCAGCGGCTTCCGACAGACAGACACTGAAGCTTTCTTT. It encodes CASGFRQTDTEAFF.

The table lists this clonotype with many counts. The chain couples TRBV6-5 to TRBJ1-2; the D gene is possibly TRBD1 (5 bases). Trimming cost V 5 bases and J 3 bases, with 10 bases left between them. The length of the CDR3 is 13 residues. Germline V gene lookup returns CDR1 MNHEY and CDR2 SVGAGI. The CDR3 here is CASSTGRDYGYTF. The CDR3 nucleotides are TGTGCCAGCAGTACGGGACGCGACTATGGCTACACCTTC.

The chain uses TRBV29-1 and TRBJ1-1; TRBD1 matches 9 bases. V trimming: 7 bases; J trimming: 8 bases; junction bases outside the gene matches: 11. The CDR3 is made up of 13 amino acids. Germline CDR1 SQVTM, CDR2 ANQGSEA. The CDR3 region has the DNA TGCAGCGCCGGCCGAGAACAGGGGGCCGAAGCTTTCTTT. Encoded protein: CSAGREQGAEAFF.

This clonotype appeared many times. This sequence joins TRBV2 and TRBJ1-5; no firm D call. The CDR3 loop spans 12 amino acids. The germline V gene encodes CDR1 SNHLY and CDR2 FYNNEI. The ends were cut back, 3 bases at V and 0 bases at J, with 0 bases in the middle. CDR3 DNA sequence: TGTGCCAGCAGTGATAGCAATCAGCCCCAGCATTTT. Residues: CASSDSNQPQHF.

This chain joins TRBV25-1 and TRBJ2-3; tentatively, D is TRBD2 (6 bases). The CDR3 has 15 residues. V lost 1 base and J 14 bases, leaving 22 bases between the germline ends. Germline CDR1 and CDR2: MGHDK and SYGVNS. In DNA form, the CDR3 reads TGTGCCAGCAGTGAATTTGATGGAGGGGCGGGGTTTCGGTATTTT. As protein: CASSEFDGGAGFRYF.

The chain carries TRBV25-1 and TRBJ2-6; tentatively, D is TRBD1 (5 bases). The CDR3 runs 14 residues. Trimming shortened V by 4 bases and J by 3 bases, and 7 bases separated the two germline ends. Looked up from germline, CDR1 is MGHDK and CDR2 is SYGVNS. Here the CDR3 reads CASSGTYGANVLTF. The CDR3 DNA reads TGTGCCAGCAGTGGGACATATGGGGCCAACGTCCTGACTTTC.